Reported below is one TCR delta chain. This clone was counted between two and nine times. No antigen is known for it. The TCRdb protein comes from a much larger clone and disagrees with this DNA's translation at residue 14, likely due to a read error; the protein given here is derived from the DNA. The data stem from a study of γδ T cells in repeated Plasmodium falciparum infection (dated by TCRdb to the early 2020s). Describing the broader study: The natural-infection arm enrolled Malian children exposed to intense seasonal malaria transmission, compared against age and gender matched Australian children. Malian gammadelta TCR repertoires were analysed cross-sectionally during no-transmission periods and were analysed longitudinally across acute febrile malaria episodes. Five malaria-naive U.S. adults underwent four controlled human malaria infections by bites from P. falciparum NF54-infected Anopheles stephensi mosquitoes over approximately 640 days. Samples from controlled-infection subjects were taken at baseline, right before selected infections, and 21 days after each infection. In the study, the shaping of the human gammadelta T cell repertoire by repeated Plasmodium falciparum infection was examined using natural infection in Mali and controlled human malaria infection.

Receptors were amplified or captured by multiplex PCR. Data came from an Illumina MiSeq. Each sorted gammadelta T cell sample was sequenced for both the TCR gamma (TRG) and TCR delta (TRD) chains. The source study handled its data this way. The repertoire analyses drew on clonotype tree plots, the accumulated frequency of the top 20 clonotypes, and diversity index (DI) and D75 metrics. TCRdb reprocessed the public data with the CATT caller; entries with the same nucleotide sequence were combined afterwards. The V and J calls shown here were made by TCRdb, not taken from the authors' results. In this sample the table shows tens of thousands of delta-chain clones, 0.98% of which occur a single time. The biggest ten clones account for around 9.6% of the sample. Paper-wide results and their limitations: Analysis of inter-individual variability in gammadelta T cell responses was limited by the small size of the controlled-infection cohort. In Vdelta2-negative, largely Vdelta1+, gammadelta TCR repertoires, repeated controlled infections appeared to drive waves of new clonotype selection. Vgamma9/Vdelta2+ TCR repertoires kept a highly stable polyclonal repertoire across time and infection, and many TCRgamma sequences overlapped between individuals. Compared with the repertoires of Australian children, the Vdelta2-negative gammadelta TCR repertoires of Malian children appeared more clonally expanded, less diverse and less shared. Generalizability was limited because the Malian cohort came from a small rural village made up predominantly of one ethnic group.

In the germline V gene, CDR1 corresponds to TSWWSYY and CDR2 to QGS. From the cysteine up to the phenylalanine, the CDR3 has a length of 18 residues. Only CDR3 DNA is held: 54 bases, read in frame from base 1. The V and J ends are trimmed by 5 bases and 7 bases, leaving 29 bases between them. For bulk TCR repertoire analysis, Vgamma9/Vdelta2+ and Vdelta2-negative gammadelta T cell populations were flow-sorted out of peripheral blood mononuclear cells. The receptor was derived from a pool of human donors (malaria-infected and uninfected, not separated). The rearranged segments are TRDV1 and TRDJ1; the D gene is perhaps TRDD3, on 8 matching bases. No J segment appears in TCRdb, so it was assigned here by matching the sequence to germline. The source material was gamma-delta T cells from blood. For the CDR3, the sequence is CALGKAFLRTGGFGKLIF. The sequenced DNA is TGTGCTCTTGGGAAGGCCTTCCTCCGTACTGGGGGTTTCGGTAAACTCATCTTT.